What follows is one TCR beta chain and its context. This record belongs to a study of blood T cell repertoires in COVID-19. For the study at large: Specimens from acute and convalescent COVID-19 originated in the United States, Italy and Spain.

The repertoire was sequenced with immunoSEQ multiplex PCR; TCRdb's copy has only in-frame clones and lacks some. The sample has some 250,000 clones; roughly 90% are singletons. With 4 bases removed from V and 0 bases from J, the gap between germline ends came to 10 bases. The CDR3 is 15 residues long. CDR1 SGHVS and CDR2 FQNEAQ come from the germline V gene. The sequence came from a man in his sixties who had recovered from COVID-19. The gene calls are TRBV7-8 and TRBJ1-5, with D hard to call. Sequencing input: peripheral blood. CDR3 bases: TGTGCCAGCAGCTACCAGGCGAATAGCAATCAGCCCCAGCATTTT. Protein product: CASSYQANSNQPQHF.